Below, 18 T cell receptor beta chains from the same sample are listed, as sequenced in a study of T cell responses to AZD1222 COVID-19 vaccine. Generated by immunoSEQ multiplex PCR, the TCRdb table keeps only in-frame clones and is missing some. This table has roughly 170,000 clones, around 90% appearing once. The sequences come from peripheral blood, collected on day 0 of AZD1222 vaccination. All receptors come from an adult in good health.

This rearrangement joins TRBV28 to TRBJ2-7; 9 bases align to TRBD1. The J segment lost 4 bases and the V segment lost 6 bases, leaving 7 bases of the junction unmatched. Germline V gene data show CDR1 as MDHEN and CDR2 as SYDVKM. The CDR3 is 14 amino acids. The CDR3 is CASRYRQGGYEQYF. The CDR3 DNA sequence: TGTGCCAGCAGATACCGACAGGGGGGGTACGAGCAGTACTTC.

The J gene is TRBJ2-5, the V gene TRBV27; the match to TRBD2 covers 8 bases. This CDR3 has 15 residues. Germline CDR1 is MNHEY and CDR2 is SMNVEV (reference sequence). V trimming: 4 bases; J trimming: 1 base; junction bases outside the gene matches: 5. CDR3 nucleotides: TGTGCCAGCAGTTACAAGCGGGAGACCCAAGAGACCCAGTACTTC. Its protein is CASSYKRETQETQYF.

This clone came up a few times. J is TRBJ2-3 and V is TRBV9; TRBD2 matches 9 bases. V was clipped by 0 bases and J by 5 bases; unmatched bases: 7. This CDR3 contains 16 residues. Per germline, CDR1 SGDLS and CDR2 YYNGEE. CDR3 in amino acids: CASSVGPGGGEDTQYF. The CDR3 DNA reads as TGTGCCAGCAGCGTAGGCCCAGGCGGGGGGGAAGATACGCAGTATTTT.

The chain carries TRBV18 and TRBJ2-3; the D gene is possibly TRBD2 (5 bases). Germline CDR1 reads KGHSH; CDR2 reads LQKENI. Trimming stripped 1 base from V and 2 bases from J, with 10 bases between. This CDR3 contains 15 residues. CDR3 loop: CASSPRTGTTDTQYF. CDR3 DNA: TGTGCCAGCTCACCACGGACGGGAACCACAGATACGCAGTATTTT.

The chain is built from TRBV25-1 and TRBJ1-6; 8 nucleotides agree with TRBD1. V shed 2 bases, J shed 7 bases, and the junction held 7 bases outside the gene matches. The CDR3 is 16 amino acids. Looked up from germline, CDR1 is MGHDK and CDR2 is SYGVNS. The CDR3: CASSEPRQGFNSPLHF. Here the CDR3 DNA reads TGTGCCAGCAGTGAACCCCGACAGGGGTTCAATTCACCCCTCCACTTT.

V and J are TRBV30 and TRBJ2-7; the D is unclear. CDR1 and CDR2 (germline): GTSNPN, SVGIG (reference sequence). Trimming removed 2 bases from V and 3 bases from J, with 8 bases in between. The CDR3 is 12 amino acids. The CDR3 sequence: CAWSLRVYEQYF. DNA for the CDR3: TGTGCCTGGAGTCTGAGAGTCTACGAGCAGTACTTC.

The chain links TRBV27 to TRBJ2-7; D may be TRBD1 or TRBD2 (5 bases each). This CDR3 region has 14 residues. From germline, CDR1 is MNHEY and CDR2 SMNVEV (reference sequence). V was cut by 5 bases and J by 3 bases, with 14 bases left in between. CDR3 DNA sequence: TGTGCCAGCAGTCTCCTGGGACGGATCTACGAGCAGTACTTC. Protein product: CASSLLGRIYEQYF.

The rearrangement joins TRBV6-5 to TRBJ2-7, with 9 bases identical to TRBD1. The V segment lost 3 bases and the J segment 0 bases; nucleotides outside the gene matches: 3. There are 15 residues in the CDR3. The V gene's germline CDR1 is MNHEY and CDR2 SVGAGI. The CDR3 nucleotides are TGTGCCAGCAGTTATGTACAGGGGGCCTCCTACGAGCAGTACTTC. Its translation: CASSYVQGASYEQYF.

This clone appeared a few times. The chain has TRBV2 and TRBJ1-5; D remains ambiguous. CDR3 length: 16 residues. Trimming cost V 6 bases and J 2 bases, with 17 bases left between them. Looked up from germline, CDR1 is SNHLY and CDR2 is FYNNEI. CDR3 DNA: TGTGCCAGCAGGACCCACCCGGGGAGAGGCAATCAGCCCCAGCATTTT. Translation gives CASRTHPGRGNQPQHF.

The chain couples TRBV5-1 to TRBJ1-1; D call uncertain. This CDR3 is built from 14 residues. Trimming pared 2 bases from V and 1 base from J, leaving 9 bases between. The germline V gene encodes CDR1 SGHRS and CDR2 YFSETQ. The CDR3 loop is CASSFSGENTEAFF. The CDR3 DNA reads TGCGCCAGCAGCTTTAGTGGAGAGAACACTGAAGCTTTCTTT.

The rearrangement links TRBV28 to TRBJ2-7, with 9 bases fitting TRBD1. This CDR3 is 15 amino acids long. V shed 8 bases, J shed 2 bases, and the junction held 10 bases outside the gene matches. Germline V lookup: CDR1 MDHEN, CDR2 SYDVKM. Written as DNA, the CDR3 is TGTGCCAGCCTGGGAGGCGGGACAGGGCCCTACGAGCAGTACTTC. This translates into CASLGGGTGPYEQYF.

The rearrangement uses TRBV9 and TRBJ2-2, with 9 positions matching TRBD1. The CDR3 is 16 amino acids. Germline-derived CDR1 and CDR2 are SGDLS and YYNGEE. Trimming cost V 0 bases and J 5 bases; bases outside gene matches: 5. The CDR3 here is CASSVVDRGPTGELFF. The CDR3, as DNA: TGTGCCAGCAGCGTAGTGGACAGGGGCCCAACCGGGGAGCTGTTTTTT.

This rearrangement joins TRBV5-4 to TRBJ1-5; possible D gene TRBD1, 5 bases. Germline-derived CDR1 and CDR2 are SGHNT and YYREEE (reference sequence). Trimming removed 0 bases from V and 7 bases from J, with 11 bases in between. This CDR3 is built from 14 residues. This chain's CDR3 is CASSLGLGGQPQHF. The CDR3 DNA reads TGTGCCAGCAGCTTGGGACTCGGGGGGCAGCCCCAGCATTTT.

V usage is TRBV28 and J usage is TRBJ1-2, with D perhaps matching TRBD1 (6 bases). CDR3 size: 16 residues. V dropped 2 bases and J dropped 6 bases, with 19 bases sitting between them. The V gene's germline CDR1 is MDHEN and CDR2 SYDVKM. The DNA for the CDR3 is TGTGCCAGCAGTTTAAGCCTCCGGGTTGGGGGCGATGGCTACACCTTC. Amino acids: CASSLSLRVGGDGYTF.

This clone has more than one count but fewer than ten. Here the CDR3 reads CASTKNSEQYF. The CDR3 DNA reads as TGCGCCAGCACCAAGAATTCCGAGCAGTACTTC. V is TRBV5-1 and J is TRBJ2-7, with D uncertain. Germline CDR1 and CDR2: SGHRS and YFSETQ. The CDR3 extends over 11 amino acids. Trimming stripped 6 bases from V and 6 bases from J, with 10 bases between.

V gene TRBV19 combines with J gene TRBJ1-5, with 7 bases aligning to TRBD1. Losses at the gene ends were 1 base for V and 7 bases for J; bases not matched to a gene: 7. Germline loops: CDR1 LNHDA, CDR2 SQIVND (reference sequence). The CDR3 extends over 15 amino acids. The CDR3 coding sequence is TGTGCCAGTAGTATAGGGTTACAGGGGATCCAGCCCCAGCATTTT. It codes for CASSIGLQGIQPQHF.

This chain connects TRBV2 to TRBJ2-5; D assignment may be TRBD1 or TRBD2 (5 bases each). The length of the CDR3 is 12 residues. Germline V lookup: CDR1 SNHLY, CDR2 FYNNEI. Trimming took off 3 bases at V and 4 bases at J, with 6 bases between the two ends. The CDR3 nucleotides read TGTGCCAGCAGTGATGGGGGAGAGACCCAGTACTTC. Amino acids: CASSDGGETQYF.

The chain is built from TRBV28 and TRBJ1-5; 7 bases align to TRBD1. V was pared by 5 bases and J by 8 bases, with 12 bases of the junction left unmatched. The germline CDR1 and CDR2 sequences are MDHEN and SYDVKM. The CDR3 extends over 15 amino acids. CDR3 region: CASSVLQGSREPQHF. The CDR3 region has the DNA TGTGCCAGCAGTGTGCTACAGGGGAGTAGGGAGCCCCAGCATTTT.